This T cell receptor beta chain was retrieved from a study of T cell responses to AZD1222 COVID-19 vaccine. Libraries were prepared by immunoSEQ multiplex PCR; TCRdb keeps only in-frame clonotypes and omits some of them. The table has 180,000 or so clones, approximately 91% seen once. The CDR3 loop spans 15 amino acids. V lost 10 bases and J lost 2; bases outside the gene matches: 9. Germline CDR1 reads SGHTA; CDR2 reads FQGNSA. This material consisted of peripheral blood, taken 28 days after the second AZD1222 dose. The chain joins TRBV7-2 to TRBJ2-7; TRBD2 aligns across 12 bases. This clonotype originated in an adult who received the AZD1222 COVID-19 vaccine. The CDR3 loop is CAIPPLAGGTYEQYF. CDR3 nucleotide sequence: TGTGCCATCCCCCCCCTAGCGGGAGGGACCTACGAGCAGTACTTC.